Sequencing of this TCR beta chain was carried out in a study of T cells in Graves' hyperthyroidism and ophthalmopathy. The authors deemed Graves' hyperthyroidism stable absent ophthalmopathy progression within 18 months. Any patient presenting with uncontrolled infection, other autoimmune disease, pregnancy or lactation was left out. Amplified TCR beta CDR3 regions derived from RNA transcripts. HTBI primers were the set used in a first-round RT-PCR of the TCR CDR3. TCRdb fed the multiplex PCR reads into MiXCR, producing one record per CDR3 protein. Of about 740,000 distinct CDR3 sequences in the sample, less than 15% are singletons; the top ten hold about 9.4%. This clonotype was seen repeatedly, ten times or more. The TCR sequence derives from a woman younger than 30 with Graves' hyperthyroidism. The sequencing sample was made of blood.

The CDR3 protein is CSAQTPGQGSSPLHF. The CDR3 DNA follows: TGCAGTGCTCAGACGCCGGGACAGGGGAGTTCACCCCTCCACTTT. The chain is built from TRBV20-1 and TRBJ1-6, with 10 nucleotides matching TRBD1. J was trimmed by 9 bases and V by 5 bases; bases with no gene match: 10. The germline V gene encodes CDR1 DFQATT and CDR2 SNEGSKA (reference sequence). The CDR3 sequence is 15 residues long.